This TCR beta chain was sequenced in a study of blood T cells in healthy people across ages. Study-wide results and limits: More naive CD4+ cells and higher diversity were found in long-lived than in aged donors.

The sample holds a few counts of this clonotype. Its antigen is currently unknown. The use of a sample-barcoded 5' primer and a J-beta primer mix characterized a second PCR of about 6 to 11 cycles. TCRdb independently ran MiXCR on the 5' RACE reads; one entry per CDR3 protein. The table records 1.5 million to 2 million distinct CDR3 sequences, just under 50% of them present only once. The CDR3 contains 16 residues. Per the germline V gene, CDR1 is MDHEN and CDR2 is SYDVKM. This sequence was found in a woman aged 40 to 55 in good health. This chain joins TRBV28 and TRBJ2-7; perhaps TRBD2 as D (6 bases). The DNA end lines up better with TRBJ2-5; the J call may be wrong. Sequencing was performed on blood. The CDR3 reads CASRLAGLISGQTQYF. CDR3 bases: TGTGCCAGCCGCCTTGCAGGACTAATATCTGGGCAGACCCAGTACTTC.